The TCR beta chain under discussion was sequenced for a study of OX40 agonist ivuxolimab in advanced cancers. In the study overall: Ivuxolimab was a fully human IgG2 agonistic monoclonal antibody targeting the costimulatory receptor OX40 (CD134). Among the roughly 50 dose-escalation patients, about 19 had hepatocellular carcinoma, around 15 melanoma, 9 renal cell carcinoma and 9 head and neck cancer. Peripheral TCRbeta sequencing aimed to test whether ivuxolimab altered TCR sequence diversity and caused clonal T-cell expansion. Prior anti-PD-1, anti-PD-L1 or anti-CTLA-4 therapy was permitted, and checkpoint inhibitors had been received by less than 45% of dose-escalation patients. Partial responses occurred in three dose-escalation patients: two with cutaneous melanoma and one with hepatocellular carcinoma. Intravenous ivuxolimab was administered to patients every 2 weeks at six dose levels: 0.01, 0.1, 0.3, 1.5, 3 and 10 mg/kg. The paper covers the monotherapy dose-escalation part of the phase I ivuxolimab trial, which included N ≈ 57 patients. A male proportion of almost 85% and a mean age of roughly 58 years, ranging from 23 to 79, were recorded for the dose-escalation cohort.

This clone is categorized as medium-sized (0.01 to 0.1%). Which antigen it targets is not known. No clone much larger than this one lies a single base away; base qualities are absent. Patients with autoimmune disease history or receiving systemic immunosuppression were excluded from the trial. Peripheral blood for TCR sequencing was drawn from every dose cohort at baseline, at cycle 4 day 1 and at cycle 7 day 1. Samples were obtained from an open-label, multicenter, first-in-human phase I dose-escalation trial of ivuxolimab. Adults with locally advanced or metastatic head and neck squamous cell, hepatocellular, melanoma or renal cell carcinoma were enrolled in the trial. CD4+ and CD8+ T cells were sorted separately from peripheral blood before TCR sequencing. Genomic DNA was isolated from the sorted cells so that the TCRbeta CDR3 region could be sequenced. The immunoSEQ Assay was used to sequence the TCRbeta CDR3 regions. TCRdb took this table from immuneACCESS and kept in-frame rearrangements with V and J called. Such tables lack part of the clones; where checked against another copy, unresolved V genes explain under half of the gap, and the rest is unexplained. Present in this sample are approximately 35,000 clones, around three quarters of which were seen just once. The ten largest clones represent around 25% of the sample.

V is shortened by 3 bases, J by 7 bases, and the region joining them spans 15 bases. From the germline V gene (reference sequence), CDR1 is LNHDA and CDR2 is SQIVND. The cysteine opens and the phenylalanine closes a CDR3 of 14 amino acids. The sequence is cut down to CDR3 DNA, 42 bases in frame from base 1. The investigation overall reported the following: The antigen specificity of the peripheral T cells that underwent clonal expansion was not determined. After ivuxolimab, CD8+ T cells had more expanded clones than CD4+ T cells on average. In the 0.1-3.0 mg/kg groups, partial responders had among the lowest normalized peripheral clonal expansion, particularly in CD8+ T cells. At doses of 0.1 to 3.0 mg/kg, clonal expansion of both CD4+ and CD8+ T cells in blood was seen between baseline and week 6. Low levels of normalized T-cell clonal expansion were also shown by some nonresponding patients.

The sequence is built from TRBV19 and TRBJ1-1, and the D gene may be TRBD1, 5 bases matching. This clonotype was sampled from an adult with an advanced solid tumor such as melanoma, head and neck, liver or kidney cancer. This material consisted of CD4+ or CD8+ T cells sorted from blood, taken in a trial of the OX40 agonist ivuxolimab. CDR3 region: CASSIHSGTLEAFF. The DNA sequence follows: TGTGCCAGTAGTATCCATTCCGGGACGCTTGAAGCTTTCTTT.